This T cell receptor (beta chain) was recorded in a study of read filtering for tumor transcriptome and immune sequencing. The overall study: The cohort had over 16 men and approximately 14 women aged roughly 47 to 80, mean about 72 years. R-ISS stage counts were fewer than ten for I, about 16 for II, 7 for III. DNase treatment preceded whole-transcriptome library preparation. Points from the study as a whole: Dropping single-read clonotypes raised IR-seq and RNA-seq shared-clonotype correlation.

Per germline, CDR1 DFQATT and CDR2 SNEGSKA (reference sequence). This CDR3 region has 14 residues. V lost 7 bases and J lost 12; bases outside the gene matches: 14. Molecular barcoded adaptors covering alpha/delta and beta/gamma chains were used on 400 ng RNA. One entry per CDR3 protein results from TCRdb running MiXCR on the reads. Among roughly 56,000 distinct CDR3 sequences listed, nearly 20% were seen once. This clonotype has just a few counts. Its antigen is still unknown. The rearrangement joins TRBV20-1 to TRBJ2-1; 11 bases match TRBD2. Sequencing used a population of CD138-negative cells sorted from bone marrow. This receptor was identified in a donor at least 40 years old with multiple myeloma. The CDR3 nucleotides read TGCAGTGGGTTAGCGGGGGGGCCTGTTGATGGGCAGTTCTTC. It translates to CSGLAGGPVDGQFF.